This passage covers 2 T cell receptor beta chains from one sample sequenced in a study of blood T cell repertoires in COVID-19 (dated by TCRdb to the early 2020s). Libraries were built with the immunoSEQ multiplex PCR assay. The source is immuneACCESS, and TCRdb retained only in-frame sequences with V and J called. Part of the clones is not carried over; for the studies checked, unresolved V genes explain less than half of this, and the remainder is unexplained. The sample data list some 170,000 clones, and around four fifths of these were observed just once. Together, the top ten hold approximately 10% of the sample. Sequenced input: peripheral blood. The receptor source for this set is a human donor in a cohort sampled during active COVID-19.

This chain uses TRBV28 with TRBJ1-4, with 8 bases that match TRBD1. This CDR3 comprises 16 residues. The germline V gene has CDR1 MDHEN and CDR2 SYDVKM. Trimming took 4 bases from V and 7 from J; bases not matched to a gene: 11. For the CDR3, the DNA is TGTGCCAGCAGTTCACCCAGGACAGGGCAGGGTGAAAAACTGTTTTTT. It translates to CASSSPRTGQGEKLFF. The whole variable domain, filled in from reference TRBV28 and TRBJ1-4, reads DVKVTQSSRYLVKRTGEKVFLECVQDMDHENMFWYRQDPGLGLRLIYFSYDVKMKEKGDIPEGYSVSREKKERFSLILESASTNQTSMYLCASSSPRTGQGEKLFFGSGTQLSVL.

This clone was picked up a small number of times. This chain connects TRBV6-1 to TRBJ1-5; perhaps TRBD1 as D (5 bases). The CDR3 is 16 residues long. Germline CDR1 and CDR2: MNHNS and SASEGT. V lost 3 bases to trimming and J lost 6 bases, with 18 bases between them. CDR3 nucleotides: TGTGCCAGCAGTGACCAATCAAGGGGCAAAAGTCAGCCCCAGCATTTT. Translating it yields CASSDQSRGKSQPQHF.